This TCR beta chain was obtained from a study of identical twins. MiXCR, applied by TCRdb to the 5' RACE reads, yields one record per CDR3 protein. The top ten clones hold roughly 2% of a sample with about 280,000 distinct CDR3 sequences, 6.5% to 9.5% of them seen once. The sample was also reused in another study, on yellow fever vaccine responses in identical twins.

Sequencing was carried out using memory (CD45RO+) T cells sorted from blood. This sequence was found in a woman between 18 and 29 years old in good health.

The DNA of the CDR3 is TGTGCCAGCAGTGGGGGGAGCTCGGGTGAGCAGTTCTTC. It specifies CASSGGSSGEQFF. V and J are TRBV6-4 and TRBJ2-1, with D perhaps being TRBD1 or TRBD2 (5 bases each). V was cut by 4 bases and J by 9 bases, with 13 bases left in between. The germline V gene has CDR1 MRHNA and CDR2 SNTAGT. The CDR3 is made up of 13 amino acids.